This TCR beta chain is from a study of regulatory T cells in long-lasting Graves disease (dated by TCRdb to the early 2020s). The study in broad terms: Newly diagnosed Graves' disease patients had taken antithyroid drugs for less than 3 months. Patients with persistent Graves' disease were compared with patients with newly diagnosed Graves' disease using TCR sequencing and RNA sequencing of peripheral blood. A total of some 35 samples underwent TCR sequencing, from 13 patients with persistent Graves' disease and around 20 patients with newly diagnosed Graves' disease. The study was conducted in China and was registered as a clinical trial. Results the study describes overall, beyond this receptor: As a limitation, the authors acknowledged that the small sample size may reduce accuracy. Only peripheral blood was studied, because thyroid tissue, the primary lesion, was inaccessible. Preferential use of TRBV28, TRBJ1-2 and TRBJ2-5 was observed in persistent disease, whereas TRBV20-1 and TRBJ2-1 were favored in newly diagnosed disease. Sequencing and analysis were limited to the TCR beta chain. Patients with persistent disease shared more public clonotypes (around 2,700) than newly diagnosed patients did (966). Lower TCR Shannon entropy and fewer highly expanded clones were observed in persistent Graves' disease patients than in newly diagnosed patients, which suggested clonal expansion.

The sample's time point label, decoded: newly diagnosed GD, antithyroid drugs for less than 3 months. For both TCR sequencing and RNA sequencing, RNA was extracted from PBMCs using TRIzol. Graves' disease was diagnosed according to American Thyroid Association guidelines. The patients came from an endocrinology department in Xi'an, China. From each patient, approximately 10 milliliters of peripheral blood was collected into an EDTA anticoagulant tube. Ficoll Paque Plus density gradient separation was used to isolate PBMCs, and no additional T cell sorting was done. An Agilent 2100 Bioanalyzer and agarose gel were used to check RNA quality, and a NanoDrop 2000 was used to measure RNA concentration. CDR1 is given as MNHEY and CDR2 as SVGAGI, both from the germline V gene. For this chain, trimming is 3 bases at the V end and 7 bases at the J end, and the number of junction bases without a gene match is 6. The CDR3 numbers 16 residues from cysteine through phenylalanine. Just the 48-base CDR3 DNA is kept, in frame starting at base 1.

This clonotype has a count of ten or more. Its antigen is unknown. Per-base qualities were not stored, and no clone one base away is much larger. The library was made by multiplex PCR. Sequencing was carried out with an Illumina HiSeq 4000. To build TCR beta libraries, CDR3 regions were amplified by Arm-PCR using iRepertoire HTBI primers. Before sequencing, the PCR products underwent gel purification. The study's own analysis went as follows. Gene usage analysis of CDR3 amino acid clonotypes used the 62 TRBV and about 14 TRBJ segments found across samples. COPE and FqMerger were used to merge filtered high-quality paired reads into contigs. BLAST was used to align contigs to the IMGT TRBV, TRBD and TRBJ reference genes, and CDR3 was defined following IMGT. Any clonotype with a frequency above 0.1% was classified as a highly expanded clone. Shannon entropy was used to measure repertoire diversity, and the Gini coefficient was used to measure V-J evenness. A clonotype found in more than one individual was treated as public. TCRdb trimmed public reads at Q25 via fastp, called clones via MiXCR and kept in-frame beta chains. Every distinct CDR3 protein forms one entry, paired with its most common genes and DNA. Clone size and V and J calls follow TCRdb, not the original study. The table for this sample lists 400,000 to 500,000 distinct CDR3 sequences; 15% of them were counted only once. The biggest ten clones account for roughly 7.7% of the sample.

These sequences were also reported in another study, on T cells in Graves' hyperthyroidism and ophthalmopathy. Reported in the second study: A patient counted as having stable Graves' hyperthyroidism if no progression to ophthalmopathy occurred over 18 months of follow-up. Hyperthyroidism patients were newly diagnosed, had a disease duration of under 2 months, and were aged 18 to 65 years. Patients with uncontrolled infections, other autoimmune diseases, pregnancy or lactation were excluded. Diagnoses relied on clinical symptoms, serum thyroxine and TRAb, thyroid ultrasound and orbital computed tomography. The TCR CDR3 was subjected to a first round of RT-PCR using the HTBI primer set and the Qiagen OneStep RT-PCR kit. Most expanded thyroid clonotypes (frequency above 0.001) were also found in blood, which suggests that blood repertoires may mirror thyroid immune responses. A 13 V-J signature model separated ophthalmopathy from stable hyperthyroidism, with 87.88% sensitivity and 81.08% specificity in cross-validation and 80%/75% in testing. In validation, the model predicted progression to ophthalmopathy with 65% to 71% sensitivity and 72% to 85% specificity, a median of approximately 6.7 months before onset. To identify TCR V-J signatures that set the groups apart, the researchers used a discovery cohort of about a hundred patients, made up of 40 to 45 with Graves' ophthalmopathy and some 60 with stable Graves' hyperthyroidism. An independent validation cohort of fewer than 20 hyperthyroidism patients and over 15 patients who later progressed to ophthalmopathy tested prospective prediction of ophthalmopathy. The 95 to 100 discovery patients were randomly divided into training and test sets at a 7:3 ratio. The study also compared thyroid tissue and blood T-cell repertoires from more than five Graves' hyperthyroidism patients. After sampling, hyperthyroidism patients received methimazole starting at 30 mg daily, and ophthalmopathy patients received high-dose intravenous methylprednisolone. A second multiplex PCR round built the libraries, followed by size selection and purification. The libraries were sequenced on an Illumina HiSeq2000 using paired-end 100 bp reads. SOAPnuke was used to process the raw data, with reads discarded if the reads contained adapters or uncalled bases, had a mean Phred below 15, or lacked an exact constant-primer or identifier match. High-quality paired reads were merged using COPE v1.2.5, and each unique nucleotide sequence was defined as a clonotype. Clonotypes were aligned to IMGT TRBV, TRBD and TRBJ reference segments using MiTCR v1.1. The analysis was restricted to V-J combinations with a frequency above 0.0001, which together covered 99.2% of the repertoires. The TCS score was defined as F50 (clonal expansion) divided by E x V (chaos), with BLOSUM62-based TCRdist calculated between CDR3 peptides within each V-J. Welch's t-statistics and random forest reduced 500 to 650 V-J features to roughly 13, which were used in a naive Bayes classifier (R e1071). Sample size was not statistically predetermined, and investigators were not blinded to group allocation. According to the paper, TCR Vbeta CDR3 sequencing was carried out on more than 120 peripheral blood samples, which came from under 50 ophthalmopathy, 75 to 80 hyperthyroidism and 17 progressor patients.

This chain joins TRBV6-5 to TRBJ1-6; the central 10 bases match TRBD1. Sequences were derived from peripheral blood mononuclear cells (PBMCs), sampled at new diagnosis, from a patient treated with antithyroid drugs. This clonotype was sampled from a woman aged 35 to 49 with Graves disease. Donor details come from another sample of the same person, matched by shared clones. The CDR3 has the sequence CASSYADRGLNSPLHF. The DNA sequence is TGTGCCAGCAGTTATGCCGACAGGGGGCTGAATTCACCCCTCCACTTT.